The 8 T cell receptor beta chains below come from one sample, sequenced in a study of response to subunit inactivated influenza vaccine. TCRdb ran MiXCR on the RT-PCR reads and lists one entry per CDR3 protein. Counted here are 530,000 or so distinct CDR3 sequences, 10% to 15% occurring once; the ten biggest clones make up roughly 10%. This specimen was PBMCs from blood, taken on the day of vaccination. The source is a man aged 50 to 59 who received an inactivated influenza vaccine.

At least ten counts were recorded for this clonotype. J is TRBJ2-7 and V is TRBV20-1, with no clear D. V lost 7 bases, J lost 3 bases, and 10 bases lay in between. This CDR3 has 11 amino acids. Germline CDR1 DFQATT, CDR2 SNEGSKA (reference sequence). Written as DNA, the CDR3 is TGCAGTGTGACTCCAGACTACGAGCAGTACTTC. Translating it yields CSVTPDYEQYF.

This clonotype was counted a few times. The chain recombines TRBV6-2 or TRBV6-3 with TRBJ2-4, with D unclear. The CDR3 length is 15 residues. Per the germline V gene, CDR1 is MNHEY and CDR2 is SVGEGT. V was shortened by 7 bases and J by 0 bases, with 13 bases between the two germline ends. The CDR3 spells CASTTRLLAKNIQYF. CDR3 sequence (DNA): TGTGCCAGCACCACCCGGCTTCTAGCCAAAAACATTCAGTACTTC.

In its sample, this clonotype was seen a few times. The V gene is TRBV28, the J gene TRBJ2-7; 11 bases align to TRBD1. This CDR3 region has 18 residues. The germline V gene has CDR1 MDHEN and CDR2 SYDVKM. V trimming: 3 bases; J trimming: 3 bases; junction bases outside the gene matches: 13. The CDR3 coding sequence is TGTGCCAGCAGTTTCCCATTACTTCCCGGGACAGGGGGCTACGAGCAGTACTTC. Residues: CASSFPLLPGTGGYEQYF.

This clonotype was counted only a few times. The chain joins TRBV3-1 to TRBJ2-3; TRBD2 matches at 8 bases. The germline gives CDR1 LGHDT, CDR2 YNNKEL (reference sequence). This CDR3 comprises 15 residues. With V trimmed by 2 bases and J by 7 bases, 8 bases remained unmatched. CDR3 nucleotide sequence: TGTGCCAGCAGCCAATCTAGCGGGTTTACTAATACGCAGTATTTT. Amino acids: CASSQSSGFTNTQYF.

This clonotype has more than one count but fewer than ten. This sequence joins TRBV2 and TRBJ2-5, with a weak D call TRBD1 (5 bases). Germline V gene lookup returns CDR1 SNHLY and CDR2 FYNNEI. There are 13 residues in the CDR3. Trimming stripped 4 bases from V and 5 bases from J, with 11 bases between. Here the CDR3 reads CASSGGPGETQYF. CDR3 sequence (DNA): TGTGCCAGCAGTGGGGGCCCCGGGGAGACCCAGTACTTC.

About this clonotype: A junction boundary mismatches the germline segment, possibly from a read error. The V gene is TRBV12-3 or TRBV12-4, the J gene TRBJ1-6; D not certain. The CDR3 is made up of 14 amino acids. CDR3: CVSSLVSYNSPLHF. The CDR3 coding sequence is TGTGTCAGCAGTTTAGTCTCCTATAATTCACCCCTCCACTTT.

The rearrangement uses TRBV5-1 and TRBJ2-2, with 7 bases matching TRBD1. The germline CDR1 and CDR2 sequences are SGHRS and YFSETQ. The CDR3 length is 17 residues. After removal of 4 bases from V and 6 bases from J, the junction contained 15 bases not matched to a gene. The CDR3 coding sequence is TGCGCCAGCAGCCTTAGGACAGGTCCTTGGGGCGCCGGGGAGCTGTTTTTT. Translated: CASSLRTGPWGAGELFF.

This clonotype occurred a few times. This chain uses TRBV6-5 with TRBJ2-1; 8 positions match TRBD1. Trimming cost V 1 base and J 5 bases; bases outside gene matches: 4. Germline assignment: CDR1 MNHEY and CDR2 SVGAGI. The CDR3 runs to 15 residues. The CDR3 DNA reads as TGTGCCAGCAGTTACTTGGACAGGGCCAACAATGAGCAGTTCTTC. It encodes CASSYLDRANNEQFF.